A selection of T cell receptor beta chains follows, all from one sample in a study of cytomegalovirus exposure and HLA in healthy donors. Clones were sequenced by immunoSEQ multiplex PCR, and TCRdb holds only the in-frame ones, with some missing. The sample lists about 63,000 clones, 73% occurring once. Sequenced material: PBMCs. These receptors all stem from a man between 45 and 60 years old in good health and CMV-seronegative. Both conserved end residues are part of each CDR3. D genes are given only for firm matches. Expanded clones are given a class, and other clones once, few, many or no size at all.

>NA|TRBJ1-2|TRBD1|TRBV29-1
TGCAGCGTCCCTAGGGACAGGCGCTCGTATGGCTACACCTTC
CSVPRDRRSYGYTF
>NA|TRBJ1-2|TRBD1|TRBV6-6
TGTGCCAGCAGTGAGCCAGGGGGATATGGCTACACCTTC
CASSEPGGYGYTF
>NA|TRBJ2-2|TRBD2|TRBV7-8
TGTGCCAGCAGCTCAAAGCGGGGAAACACCGGGGAGCTGTTTTTT
CASSSKRGNTGELFF
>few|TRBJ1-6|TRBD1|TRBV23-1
TGCGCCAGCAGTCAGACTCAGGGCAGGGGGCAGTCACCCCTCCACTTT
CASSQTQGRGQSPLHF
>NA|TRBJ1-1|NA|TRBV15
TGTGCCACCAGCAGAGATAGAGTGAACACTGAAGCTTTCTTT
CATSRDRVNTEAFF
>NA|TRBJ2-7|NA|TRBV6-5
TGTGCCAGCAGACCGGGACAAGGAGCTTCCTACGAGCAGTACTTC
CASRPGQGASYEQYF
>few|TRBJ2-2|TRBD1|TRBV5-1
TGCGCCAGCAGCTCGACAGGGGACACCGGGGAGCTGTTTTTT
CASSSTGDTGELFF
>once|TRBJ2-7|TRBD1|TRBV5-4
TGTGCCAGCAGCGGGGGACAGGGGTTTACCGAGCAGTACTTC
CASSGGQGFTEQYF
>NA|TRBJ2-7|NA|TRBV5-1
TGCGCCAGCAGCTCGGGGGGCGAAATTTACGAGCAGTACTTC
CASSSGGEIYEQYF
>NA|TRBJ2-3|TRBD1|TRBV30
TGTGCCTGGAGGGGAGACAGGGCAACAGATACGCAGTATTTT
CAWRGDRATDTQYF
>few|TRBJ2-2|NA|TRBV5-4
TGTGCCAGCGCGACAGGACTGCGGACCGGGGAGCTGTTTTTT
CASATGLRTGELFF
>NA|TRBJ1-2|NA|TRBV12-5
TGTGCTAGTGGGGCCGAGGACTATGGCTACACCTTC
CASGAEDYGYTF
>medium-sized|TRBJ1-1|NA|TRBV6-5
TGTGCCAGCACGGGCCAAAGAACAGGTGAAGCTTTCTTT
CASTGQRTGEAFF
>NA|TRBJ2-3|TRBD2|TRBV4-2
TGTGCCAGCAGCTTGGGGCTAGCGGAAATCACAGATACGCAGTATTTT
CASSLGLAEITDTQYF
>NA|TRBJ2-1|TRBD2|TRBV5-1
TGCGCCAGCAGTCCCCCCGGGACTAGCTACAATGAGCAGTTCTTC
CASSPPGTSYNEQFF
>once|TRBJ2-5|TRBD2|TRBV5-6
TGTGCCAGCAGCCCGGGTCGGGGAGGGGTCCAAGAGACCCAGTACTTC
CASSPGRGGVQETQYF
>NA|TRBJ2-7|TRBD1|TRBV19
TGTGCCAGTAGTATTTATCTCCAGGGGGAGTACGAGCAGTACTTC
CASSIYLQGEYEQYF
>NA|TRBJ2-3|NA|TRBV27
TGTGCCACCAGAGGGGGGGCCGTCCGGGATACGCAGTATTTT
CATRGGAVRDTQYF
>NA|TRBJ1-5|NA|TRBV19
TGTGCCAGTAGTATTTTAAGGAGCTATCAGCCCCAGCATTTT
CASSILRSYQPQHF
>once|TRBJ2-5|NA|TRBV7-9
TGTTCCAGCAGCCCCGGACTTCCCCCGACAGGCCGTGATGAGACCCAGTACTTC
CSSSPGLPPTGRDETQYF
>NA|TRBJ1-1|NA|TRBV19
TGTGCCAGTAGTGTCGGGTTGAGGAACACTGAAGCTTTCTTT
CASSVGLRNTEAFF
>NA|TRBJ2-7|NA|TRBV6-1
TGTGCCAGCAGTAGGACAGTCCTTTCCTACGAGCAGTACTTC
CASSRTVLSYEQYF
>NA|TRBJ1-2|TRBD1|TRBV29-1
TGCAGCGTTACCCAGACAGGGTTGTTAGGCTACACCTTC
CSVTQTGLLGYTF
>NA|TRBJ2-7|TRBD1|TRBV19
TGTGCCAGTAGTGTCACGACAGGGGGGTATACCTACGAGCAGTACTTC
CASSVTTGGYTYEQYF
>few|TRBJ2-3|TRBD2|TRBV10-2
TGCGCCAGCAGTGAGGGACTAGCTTACACAGATACGCAGTATTTT
CASSEGLAYTDTQYF
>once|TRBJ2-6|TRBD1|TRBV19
TGTGCCAGTAGTAGCACCCGGGACAGGGGTCCTTCTGGGGCCAACGTCCTGACTTTC
CASSSTRDRGPSGANVLTF
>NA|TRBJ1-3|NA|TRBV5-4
TGTGCCAGCAGCTTGACAAAGGGGCGAAGTGGAAACACCATATATTTT
CASSLTKGRSGNTIYF
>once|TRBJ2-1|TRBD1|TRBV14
TGTGCCAGCAGCCACGCGATAGGGGACAGGGGCAATGAGCAGTTCTTC
CASSHAIGDRGNEQFF
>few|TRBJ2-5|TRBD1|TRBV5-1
TGCGCCAGCACCCTCCAGGGGGCCCAAGAGACCCAGTACTTC
CASTLQGAQETQYF
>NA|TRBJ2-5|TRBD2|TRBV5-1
TGCGCCAGCAGCTTGGCCGCTAGCGGGGGGTTGGAGACCCAGTACTTC
CASSLAASGGLETQYF
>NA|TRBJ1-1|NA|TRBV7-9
TGTGCCAGTTTGGGGAGAGTGAACACTGAAGCTTTCTTT
CASLGRVNTEAFF
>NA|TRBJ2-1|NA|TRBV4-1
TGCGCCAGCAGCCAAGTCATCGGGATCGAGCAGTTCTTC
CASSQVIGIEQFF
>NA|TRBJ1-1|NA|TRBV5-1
TGCGCCAGCAGCCCCACAGGGAAACCTGAAGCTTTCTTT
CASSPTGKPEAFF
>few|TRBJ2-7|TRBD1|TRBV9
TGTGCCAGCAGCGTAGGGGACAGCTCCTACGAGCAGTACTTC
CASSVGDSSYEQYF
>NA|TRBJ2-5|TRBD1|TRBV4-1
TGCGCCAGCAGCCAGGAAGGACAGGGAATGGAGACCCAGTACTTC
CASSQEGQGMETQYF
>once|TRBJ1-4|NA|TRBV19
TGTGCCAGTACCTCTAGCGGGAACATGGGGGAAAAACTGTTTTTT
CASTSSGNMGEKLFF
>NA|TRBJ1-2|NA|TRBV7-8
TGTGCCAGCAGCGTAACCAGCGGGGGGGCGGTTGACTATGGCTACACCTTC
CASSVTSGGAVDYGYTF
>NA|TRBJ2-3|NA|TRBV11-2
TGTGCCAGCAGCTTGCCGGGCGGGGGCCGCACAGATACGCAGTATTTT
CASSLPGGGRTDTQYF
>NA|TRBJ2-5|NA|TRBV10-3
TGTGCCATCAGTGAGGCGCGCCCCGGGGAGGTGAACCAAGAGACCCAGTACTTC
CAISEARPGEVNQETQYF
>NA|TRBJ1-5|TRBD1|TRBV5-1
TGCGCCAGCAGCTGGACAGGGGGCAATCAGCCCCAGCATTTT
CASSWTGGNQPQHF
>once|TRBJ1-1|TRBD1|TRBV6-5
TGTGCCAGCAGTTCCCTAGACAGGGGGCGAGGAGCTTTCTTT
CASSSLDRGRGAFF
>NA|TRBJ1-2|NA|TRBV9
TGTGCCAGCAGCGTAGGGGGGCAGACTAACTATGGCTACACCTTC
CASSVGGQTNYGYTF
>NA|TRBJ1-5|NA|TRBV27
TGTGCCAGCAGTCTTCAGGGTTTTAAGCCCCAGCATTTT
CASSLQGFKPQHF
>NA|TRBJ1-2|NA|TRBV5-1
TGCGCCAGCAGTTCGGGAGGCTATGGCTACACCTTC
CASSSGGYGYTF
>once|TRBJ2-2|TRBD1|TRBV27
TGTGCCAGCAGTCGACAGGGGGCGCGAACCGGGGAGCTGTTTTTT
CASSRQGARTGELFF
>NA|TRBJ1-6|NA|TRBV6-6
TGTGCCAGCACCCAAACGAGGTCCCTCCACTTT
CASTQTRSLHF
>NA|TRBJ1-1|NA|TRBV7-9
TGTGCCAGCAGCTTAGCCGAGGTTATGAACACTGAAGCTTTCTTT
CASSLAEVMNTEAFF
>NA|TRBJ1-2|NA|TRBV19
TGTGCCAGTTCTCCCGGGCGGACTAGCGGCTACACCTTC
CASSPGRTSGYTF
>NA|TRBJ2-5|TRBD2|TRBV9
TGTGCCAGCAGCGTCGGGGGGGAGACCCAGTACTTC
CASSVGGETQYF
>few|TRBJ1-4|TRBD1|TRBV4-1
TGCGCCAGCAGCCAAGAGGGACAGGTTCGGAAACTGTTTTTT
CASSQEGQVRKLFF
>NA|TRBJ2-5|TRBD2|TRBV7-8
TGTGCCAGCAGCTTAGTGCGTGGTAGCGGGGTAAAAGAGACCCAGTACTTC
CASSLVRGSGVKETQYF
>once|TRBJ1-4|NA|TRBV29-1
TGCAGCGTTGATGGAGATAATGGGAAACTGTTTTTT
CSVDGDNGKLFF
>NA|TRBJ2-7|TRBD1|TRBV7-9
TGTGCCAGCAGCTTAATCCAGGGGGCATCCGAGCAGTACTTC
CASSLIQGASEQYF
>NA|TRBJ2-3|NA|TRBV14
TGTGCCAGCAGCGAGACTAGTAGCATCACAGATACGCAGTATTTT
CASSETSSITDTQYF
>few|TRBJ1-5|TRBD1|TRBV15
TGTGCCACCAGCAGAGATTCAAATACCGGGACAGCCACTCAGCCCCAGCATTTT
CATSRDSNTGTATQPQHF
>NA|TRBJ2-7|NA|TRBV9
TGTGCCAGCAGCGTAGGAGGAAGCGACGGGACCTACGAGCAGTACTTC
CASSVGGSDGTYEQYF
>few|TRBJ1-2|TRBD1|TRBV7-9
TGTGCCAGCAGCTTAAGGCCGACAGGGGTCGATGGCTACACCTTC
CASSLRPTGVDGYTF
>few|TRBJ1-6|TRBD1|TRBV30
TGTGCCTGGAGGGGGACAGGGGTGGGCTATAATTCACCCCTCCACTTT
CAWRGTGVGYNSPLHF